This T cell receptor (beta chain) was recorded in a study of blood T cell repertoires in COVID-19. At the level of the study: Sites in the United States, Italy and Spain provided acute and convalescent COVID-19 samples. PBMCs, B-cell-depleted T cells, or T cells provided the cDNA or gDNA that made up the material.

Original methodology: Reference gene primer amplification gave nucleated cell count estimates. The assay was immunoSEQ multiplex PCR, and TCRdb's table has in-frame clones only and misses some. D and trimming were read from the DNA, whereas the V and J calls and clone size are those reported in that table. The table lists around 180,000 clones, around 74% of them singletons. Sequencing was performed on peripheral blood. The receptor comes from a woman older than 75 with acute or convalescent COVID-19.

DNA for the CDR3: TGTGCCAGCAGTGAAGAGCCAGGTGGTCCCCAGCCCCAGCATTTT. This encodes CASSEEPGGPQPQHF. The chain combines TRBV2 with TRBJ1-5; D is unresolved. The germline V and J ends were trimmed by 1 base and 7 bases, with 14 bases remaining between them. This CDR3 has 15 amino acids. The germline V gene encodes CDR1 SNHLY and CDR2 FYNNEI.